Following are 23 T cell receptor beta chains from one sample sequenced in a study of T cells in Graves' hyperthyroidism and ophthalmopathy. Amplified TCR beta CDR3 regions came from RNA transcripts. The primer set for the first-round RT-PCR of the TCR CDR3 was HTBI. TCRdb ran MiXCR on the multiplex PCR reads and lists one entry per CDR3 protein. The sample gives some 500,000 distinct CDR3 sequences, around 15% of which show up once; about 29% is in the top ten. The sample was blood. These receptors were obtained from a woman aged 25 to 45 with Graves' ophthalmopathy.

This clonotype appeared a few times. The V and J genes are TRBV19 and TRBJ1-2; no definite D call. This CDR3 contains 14 residues. Trimming removed 3 bases at V and 9 bases at J, with 17 bases between. Germline V gene data show CDR1 as LNHDA and CDR2 as SQIVND (reference sequence). DNA of the CDR3: TGTGCCAGTAGTATCCGCGGACCGCCTCGGAGCTACACCTTC. It specifies CASSIRGPPRSYTF.

This clonotype was found a few times. This sequence joins TRBV27 and TRBJ1-5; possibly TRBD1 for D (5 bases). Germline V gene data show CDR1 as MNHEY and CDR2 as SMNVEV (reference sequence). CDR3 size: 14 residues. Trimming pared 3 bases from V and 5 bases from J, leaving 11 bases between. CDR3 DNA sequence: TGTGCCAGCAGTTTGGGGACTGGCTATCAGCCCCAGCATTTT. Protein sequence: CASSLGTGYQPQHF.

In this sample, this clonotype turned up a few times. This rearrangement joins TRBV12-3 or TRBV12-4 to TRBJ2-1, with 15 bases lining up with TRBD2. After removal of 6 bases from V and 3 bases from J, the junction contained 6 bases not matched to a gene. The CDR3 covers 17 residues. CDR3: CASRWGLAGGFYNEQFF. In DNA form, the CDR3 reads TGTGCCAGCAGATGGGGACTAGCGGGAGGATTCTACAATGAGCAGTTCTTC.

In its sample, this clonotype was seen a few times. The chain joins TRBV14 to TRBJ2-2; 10 bases fit TRBD1. Per germline, CDR1 SGHDN and CDR2 FVKESK. Trimming at V came to 7 bases and at J to 7 bases, leaving 12 bases not matched to a gene. This CDR3 spans 16 amino acids. CDR3 sequence: CASTHDRGLGVGELFF. The CDR3 coding sequence is TGTGCCAGCACCCACGACAGGGGGCTGGGAGTCGGGGAGCTGTTTTTT.

At least ten counts were recorded for this clonotype. J is TRBJ2-7 and V is TRBV5-1; TRBD1 aligns across 9 bases. The J segment lost 3 bases and the V segment lost 0 bases, leaving 4 bases of the junction unmatched. The germline V gene encodes CDR1 SGHRS and CDR2 YFSETQ. The CDR3 has 15 residues. The DNA for the CDR3 is TGCGCCAGCAGCTTGGGGGGGACAGGGATCTACGAGCAGTACTTC. Translation: CASSLGGTGIYEQYF.

The chain combines TRBV24-1 with TRBJ2-3, with 9 positions matching TRBD1. CDR1 is KGHDR, CDR2 SFDVKD, per germline. CDR3 length equals 17 residues. V shed 0 bases, J shed 3 bases, and the junction held 6 bases outside the gene matches. The CDR3 coding sequence is TGTGCCACCAGTGATTTGAAGGACAGGGGAGGAACAGATACGCAGTATTTT. Protein: CATSDLKDRGGTDTQYF.

This clonotype occurred many times. The chain is built from TRBV6-1 and TRBJ2-3; possible D gene TRBD1, 6 bases. The CDR3 covers 15 residues. Germline V gives CDR1 MNHNS, CDR2 SASEGT. Trimming removed 5 bases at V and 2 bases at J, with 14 bases between. The CDR3 DNA reads TGTGCCAGCAGTCAAACAGGGTGGGTCACAGATACGCAGTATTTT. It is translated as CASSQTGWVTDTQYF.

A few counts support this clonotype. The rearrangement links TRBV10-1 to TRBJ2-1; no clear D gene. Germline CDR1 is WNHNN and CDR2 is SYGVQD (reference sequence). Trimming removed 2 bases at V and 2 bases at J, with 10 bases between. This CDR3 has 15 amino acids. The CDR3 reads CASSEVWRTYNEQFF. CDR3 sequence (DNA): TGCGCCAGCAGTGAGGTGTGGCGTACCTACAATGAGCAGTTCTTC.

This clonotype has a count of ten or more. The chain is built from TRBV3-2 and TRBJ1-1; the table names TRBD1, a call not compared with the DNA. TRBV3-2 is an annotated pseudogene. The length of the CDR3 is 19 residues. CDR3 nucleotides: TGTGCCAGCAGCCAACGCCCCGGGACAGAGGGCATGAGGAACACTGAAGCTTTCTTT. Translation gives CASSQRPGTEGMRNTEAFF.

This rearrangement joins TRBV6-2 or TRBV6-3 to TRBJ1-5; D remains unclear. CDR3 size: 14 residues. The V end was cut by 10 bases, the J end by 3 bases, with 16 bases between. Germline V gene sequence: CDR1 MNHEY, CDR2 SVGEGT. The CDR3 nucleotides read TGTGCCACCCTCGGGCGAGGTCTCAATCAGCCCCAGCATTTT. Its translation: CATLGRGLNQPQHF.

This clonotype showed up just once. This chain uses TRBV27 with TRBJ2-7; 12 nucleotides line up with TRBD2. From germline, CDR1 is MNHEY and CDR2 SMNVEV (reference sequence). With V trimmed by 2 bases and J by 0 bases, 2 bases remained unmatched. The CDR3 is 16 residues long. CDR3 protein: CASSLATSGSSYEQYF. The DNA for the CDR3 is TGTGCCAGCAGTTTAGCGACTAGCGGGAGCTCCTACGAGCAGTACTTC.

This clonotype was detected ten times or more. The rearrangement uses TRBV20-1 and TRBJ2-5; D gene unclear. V lost 6 bases and J lost 12, with 11 bases in between. Germline CDR1 is DFQATT and CDR2 is SNEGSKA (reference sequence). The CDR3 is 9 residues long. This chain's CDR3 is CSAPQVEYF. For the CDR3, the DNA is TGCAGTGCCCCTCAAGTTGAGTACTTC.

Only a few counts were recorded for this clonotype. The rearrangement links TRBV5-8 to TRBJ2-5, with D possibly matching TRBD2 (5 bases). This CDR3 has 15 residues. CDR1 is SGHTS, CDR2 YDEGEE, per germline. Trimming took 0 bases from V and 4 from J, leaving 13 bases between them. The CDR3, as DNA: TGTGCCAGCAGCTTGGCCACGAGGGCGGGAGAGACCCAGTACTTC. It codes for CASSLATRAGETQYF. Full variable domain (rest looked up from reference TRBV5-8 and TRBJ2-5): EAGVTQSPTHLIKTRGQQATLRCSPISGHTSVYWYQQALGLGLQFLLWYDEGEERNRGNFPPRFSGRQFPNYSSELNVNALELEDSALYLCASSLATRAGETQYFGPGTRLLVL.

This clonotype was seen at least ten times. V gene TRBV7-6 combines with J gene TRBJ2-7; 9 nucleotides match TRBD2. Germline CDR1 reads SGHVS; CDR2 reads FNYEAQ. The CDR3 is made up of 15 amino acids. The V and J ends lost 7 bases and 2 bases, in that order; junction bases with no gene match: 9. The CDR3 nucleotides are TGTGCCAGCACATATAGCGGGAGTCACCCCTACGAGCAGTACTTC. Its protein product is CASTYSGSHPYEQYF.

This clonotype occurred a few times. The CDR3 reads CASRPGGATISQPQHF. CDR3 DNA sequence: TGTGCCAGCCGACCAGGGGGCGCGACTATATCTCAGCCCCAGCATTTT. The rearrangement joins TRBV27 to TRBJ1-5, with TRBD1 matching over 8 bases. This CDR3 contains 16 residues. In germline, CDR1 is MNHEY, CDR2 SMNVEV (reference sequence). Trimming took 8 bases from V and 6 from J; bases not matched to a gene: 15.

This clonotype showed up many times. The chain links TRBV20-1 to TRBJ1-2, with D hard to call. The germline V gene has CDR1 DFQATT and CDR2 SNEGSKA (reference sequence). The CDR3 spans 14 residues. Trimming pared 2 bases from V and 2 bases from J, leaving 12 bases between. The CDR3 nucleotides read TGCAGTGCTAGAAGGTCCGGGAACAACTATGGCTACACCTTC. It codes for CSARRSGNNYGYTF.

The chain has TRBV9 and TRBJ2-2; 8 nucleotides line up with TRBD2. CDR3 length: 14 residues. Germline values: CDR1 SGDLS, CDR2 YYNGEE. J lost 6 bases, V lost 1 base, and 2 bases had no gene match. CDR3 sequence reads: CASSVSGSAGELFF. As DNA, the CDR3 is TGTGCCAGCAGCGTAAGCGGGAGTGCCGGGGAGCTGTTTTTT.

This clonotype was seen repeatedly, ten times or more. The V gene is TRBV2, the J gene TRBJ1-4, with D tentatively TRBD1 (6 bases). This CDR3 has 15 residues. Germline V lookup: CDR1 SNHLY, CDR2 FYNNEI. V was clipped by 6 bases and J by 4 bases, with 15 bases between them. In nucleotides, the CDR3 is TGTGCCAGCAGCGGAACAGGGAACGGTAATGAAAAACTGTTTTTT. It codes for CASSGTGNGNEKLFF. Complete variable domain (other parts from reference TRBV2 and TRBJ1-4): EPEVTQTPSHQVTQMGQEVILRCVPISNHLYFYWYRQILGQKVEFLVSFYNNEISEKSEIFDDQFSVERPDGSNFTLKIRSTKLEDSAMYFCASSGTGNGNEKLFFGSGTQLSVL.

This clonotype has ten or more counts. The chain carries TRBV7-3 and TRBJ2-7; a possible D gene is TRBD2 (5 bases). The germline gives CDR1 SGHTA, CDR2 FQGTGA. Trimming cost V 3 bases and J 3 bases, with 15 bases left between them. The CDR3 covers 15 residues. CDR3 coding DNA: TGTGCCAGCAGCTTGGAGGCGGGTGGCTACTACGAGCAGTACTTC. The encoded protein is CASSLEAGGYYEQYF.

Turning to this clonotype: Its ends do not fully match the called genes, so a read error is possible. This chain joins TRBV20-1 and TRBJ2-3; D is unresolved. CDR3 size: 11 residues. The germline CDR1 and CDR2 sequences are DFQATT and SNEGSKA (reference sequence). The CDR3 spells CSALGTDTRYF. Written as DNA, the CDR3 is TGCAGTGCCCTCGGCACAGATACGCGGTATTTT.

This sequence joins TRBV2 and TRBJ2-7, with a tentative D call TRBD2 (5 bases). V was clipped by 8 bases and J by 2 bases, with 13 bases between them. The CDR3 contains 13 residues. Germline-derived CDR1 and CDR2 are SNHLY and FYNNEI. The CDR3 region has the DNA TGTGCCAGCGAACGATTGGAGGCCTACGAGCAGTACTTC. It translates to CASERLEAYEQYF.

This clonotype was detected only a few times. The gene calls are TRBV11-2 and TRBJ2-6, with D possibly TRBD1 on 6 matching bases. In germline, CDR1 is SGHAT, CDR2 FQNNGV. V was shortened by 1 base and J by 0 bases, with 16 bases between the two germline ends. The CDR3 has 19 residues. CDR3 DNA: TGTGCCAGCAGCTTAGCCGCTAGGGACACTTCCTCTGGGGCCAACGTCCTGACTTTC. Translation: CASSLAARDTSSGANVLTF.

As for this clonotype: The junction differs from germline at one of its ends, possibly a read error. The chain has TRBV5-5 and TRBJ2-3; 7 bases are shared with TRBD1. The CDR3 is 14 amino acids. The germline V gene has CDR1 SGHKS and CDR2 YYEKEE (reference sequence). The CDR3 is CASSQNRGADTQYF. CDR3 bases: TGCGCCAGCAGCCAGAACAGGGGAGCAGATACGCAGTATTTT.